Reported below is one T cell receptor (beta chain). What it binds is not known. This sample was taken from a study of OX40 agonist ivuxolimab in advanced cancers. Assay: immunoSEQ multiplex PCR; the TCRdb copy retains only in-frame clones and omits some. The sample lists roughly 56,000 clones; roughly 89% were seen once. Study results and limitations: No determination was made of the antigen specificity of the expanded peripheral T cells.

The sample was CD4+ or CD8+ T cells sorted from blood, taken in a trial of the OX40 agonist ivuxolimab. This receptor was taken from an adult with an advanced solid tumor such as melanoma, head and neck, liver or kidney cancer.

The CDR3 region has the DNA TGTGCCAGCAGCTTGATCACAAGGAACTATGGCTACACCTTC. Translating gives CASSLITRNYGYTF. The chain employs TRBV5-4 and TRBJ1-2; D is unresolved. CDR1 SGHNT and CDR2 YYREEE come from the germline V gene (reference sequence). The CDR3 runs to 14 residues. The V end was cut by 1 base, the J end by 2 bases, with 9 bases between. The whole variable domain, filled in from reference TRBV5-4 and TRBJ1-2, reads ETGVTQSPTHLIKTRGQQVTLRCSSQSGHNTVSWYQQALGQGPQFIFQYYREEENGRGNFPPRFSGLQFPNYSSELNVNALELDDSALYLCASSLITRNYGYTFGSGTRLTVV.